The 26 T cell receptor beta chains below were found in one sample sequenced in a study of radiotherapy plus CTLA-4 blockade in lung cancer. Assay used: immunoSEQ multiplex PCR; TCRdb lists only in-frame clones, some missing. Among about 56,000 clones listed, roughly 80% were seen once. The sample here was peripheral blood, taken from a patient treated with radiotherapy plus ipilimumab. These receptors came from a human donor with non-small cell lung cancer who had a complete response to radiotherapy plus ipilimumab.

This chain uses TRBV19 with TRBJ1-5; 12 bases are shared with TRBD1. After removal of 1 base from V and 7 bases from J, the junction contained 5 bases not matched to a gene. The CDR3 covers 16 residues. The germline V gene encodes CDR1 LNHDA and CDR2 SQIVND (reference sequence). DNA for the CDR3: TGTGCCAGTAGTATAGTGGGACAGGGGGCCGGGCAGCCCCAGCATTTT. Protein product: CASSIVGQGAGQPQHF.

This clone was counted only a few times. The gene calls are TRBV18 and TRBJ2-5; 10 bases match TRBD2. The CDR3 extends over 18 amino acids. The ends lost 0 bases at V and 5 bases at J; junction bases unmatched: 12. From germline, CDR1 is KGHSH and CDR2 LQKENI. Here the CDR3 DNA reads TGTGCCAGCTCACCACCGAGGAGAAGCGGGAGGGAATTGGAGACCCAGTACTTC. It codes for CASSPPRRSGRELETQYF.

The genes are TRBV5-1 and TRBJ1-6; 10 bases are a match to TRBD1. The CDR3 runs to 16 residues. With V trimmed by 7 bases and J by 7 bases, 11 bases remained unmatched. Germline-derived CDR1 and CDR2 are SGHRS and YFSETQ. CDR3 residues: CASRRGRTGGNSPLHF. The CDR3 coding sequence is TGCGCCAGCCGCCGGGGAAGGACAGGGGGAAATTCACCCCTCCACTTT.

The V call is TRBV19, the J call TRBJ2-7, with 11 bases matching TRBD2. Trimming cost V 5 bases and J 2 bases; bases outside gene matches: 5. The V gene's germline CDR1 is LNHDA and CDR2 SQIVND (reference sequence). This CDR3 contains 15 residues. DNA of the CDR3: TGTGCCAGTAGTCCTGGGACTAGCGGAACCTACGAGCAGTACGTC. Its translation is CASSPGTSGTYEQYV.

The chain is built from TRBV5-4 and TRBJ1-3; TRBD1 matches at 7 bases. The V gene end was trimmed by 4 bases and the J gene end by 0 bases; junction bases not matched to a gene: 7. CDR1 and CDR2 from the germline V gene are SGHNT and YYREEE (reference sequence). The CDR3 covers 16 residues. The CDR3 is CASSNPGQSSGNTIYF. The CDR3 bases are TGTGCCAGCAGCAACCCGGGACAGAGCTCTGGAAACACCATATATTTT.

This chain uses TRBV29-1 with TRBJ2-2, with a weak D call TRBD1 (8 bases). Germline values: CDR1 SQVTM, CDR2 ANQGSEA. The V end was cut by 7 bases, the J end by 3 bases, with 12 bases between. The CDR3 is made up of 13 amino acids. The DNA for the CDR3 is TGCAGCGCAGCGGGACAGGACACCGGGGAGCTGTTTTTT. This encodes CSAAGQDTGELFF.

Details on this clone: Other DNA sequences of this sample code for an identical CDR3. The chain carries TRBV9 and TRBJ1-5, with 9 nucleotides matching TRBD1. J gave up 5 bases and V 0 bases, and 3 bases lay outside the gene matches. The CDR3 extends over 15 amino acids. The germline V gene encodes CDR1 SGDLS and CDR2 YYNGEE. The CDR3 nucleotides read TGTGCCAGCAGCGTAGGGGGACAGGGCCATCAGCCCCAGCATTTT. Protein: CASSVGGQGHQPQHF. Looking up the rest from reference TRBV9 and TRBJ1-5 gives the full variable domain: DSGVTQTPKHLITATGQRVTLRCSPRSGDLSVYWYQQSLDQGLQFLIQYYNGEERAKGNILERFSAQQFPDLHSELNLSSLELGDSALYFCASSVGGQGHQPQHFGDGTRLSIL.

The chain combines TRBV15 with TRBJ1-4; D remains ambiguous. The V end was cut by 1 base, the J end by 13 bases, with 13 bases between. The CDR3 sequence is 13 residues long. Germline lookup yields CDR1 LNHNV and CDR2 YYDKDF (reference sequence). CDR3 protein: CATSRVEVDGLFF. CDR3 bases: TGTGCCACCAGCAGAGTTGAGGTAGACGGACTGTTTTTT.

The V and J genes are TRBV13 and TRBJ2-2; 11 bases fit TRBD2. In germline, CDR1 is PRHDT, CDR2 FYEKMQ (reference sequence). The CDR3 extends over 18 amino acids. The trim removed 3 bases at V and 1 base at J, leaving 7 bases unmatched. The CDR3 sequence: CASSFALAGAENTGELFF. CDR3 DNA sequence: TGTGCCAGCAGCTTCGCACTAGCGGGGGCCGAGAACACCGGGGAGCTGTTTTTT.

The rearrangement uses TRBV30 and TRBJ1-1; possibly TRBD1 for D (6 bases). The CDR3 length is 13 residues. Germline loops: CDR1 GTSNPN, CDR2 SVGIG (reference sequence). The V end lost 2 bases, the J end lost 8 bases, and 15 bases lay between the germline ends. CDR3 protein: CAWSPFYRAEAFF. The CDR3 DNA follows: TGTGCCTGGAGTCCCTTCTACAGGGCCGAAGCTTTCTTT.

The chain recombines TRBV4-3 with TRBJ1-4; D is unresolved. The CDR3 contains 15 residues. V lost 1 base and J 2 bases, leaving 8 bases between the germline ends. The germline CDR1 and CDR2 sequences are LGHNA and YSLEER. CDR3 sequence: CASSQGARTNEKLFF. The CDR3 region has the DNA TGCGCCAGCAGCCAAGGTGCTAGGACTAATGAAAAACTGTTTTTT.

The chain joins TRBV9 to TRBJ2-7; D is perhaps TRBD2 (6 bases). There are 15 residues in the CDR3. Deletions cut 0 bases from V and 1 base from J, with 11 bases between. Looked up from germline, CDR1 is SGDLS and CDR2 is YYNGEE. CDR3 DNA sequence: TGTGCCAGCAGCGTAGGAGCGGAGGGGTCCTACGAGCAGTACGTC. Translating it yields CASSVGAEGSYEQYV.

The rearrangement uses TRBV5-4 and TRBJ2-2; 11 bases are a match to TRBD1. Germline V gene lookup returns CDR1 SGHNT and CDR2 YYREEE (reference sequence). With 2 bases clipped from V and 5 bases from J, the junction kept 2 bases outside the gene matches. This CDR3 contains 15 residues. The CDR3 coding sequence is TGTGCCAGCAGCTTAGGACAGGGGGCTACCGGGGAGCTGTTTTTT. As protein: CASSLGQGATGELFF.

The rearrangement uses TRBV5-3 and TRBJ2-3, with D possibly matching TRBD2 (5 bases). TRBV5-3 belongs to the ORF category, with a function that is uncertain. The CDR3 totals 15 residues. Deletions cut 0 bases from V and 1 base from J, with 9 bases between. The DNA of the CDR3 is TGTGCCAGAAGCTTGGGTGGGAGTGGCACAGATACGCAGTATTTT. Residues: CARSLGGSGTDTQYF.

The J gene is TRBJ2-5, the V gene TRBV27; TRBD1 matches at 7 bases. The germline CDR1 and CDR2 sequences are MNHEY and SMNVEV (reference sequence). The V segment lost 0 bases and the J segment 10 bases; nucleotides outside the gene matches: 8. The CDR3 loop spans 14 amino acids. In DNA, the CDR3 is TGTGCCAGCAGTTTATCCCAAAGACAGGGCAACCAGTACTTC. As protein: CASSLSQRQGNQYF.

This rearrangement joins TRBV7-8 to TRBJ2-7; tentative D call: TRBD1 (6 bases). The CDR3 has 16 residues. Germline CDR1 is SGHVS and CDR2 is FQNEAQ. Trimming removed 5 bases from V and 1 base from J, with 18 bases in between. CDR3 loop: CASSDSLLGASYEQYF. The CDR3 nucleotides read TGTGCCAGCAGCGACAGCCTTTTGGGGGCGTCCTACGAGCAGTACTTC. Filled out from reference TRBV7-8 and TRBJ2-7, the complete variable domain reads GAGVSQSPRYKVAKRGQDVALRCDPISGHVSLFWYQQALGQGPEFLTYFQNEAQLDKSGLPSDRFFAERPEGSVSTLKIQRTQQEDSAVYLCASSDSLLGASYEQYFGPGTRLTVT.

A word on this clone: The junction departs from the called germline gene at one end, perhaps through a read error. The CDR3 here is CASSLAGPYNEQFF. The CDR3 DNA reads TGTGCTAGCAGCTTAGCTGGGCCTTACAATGAGCAGTTCTTC. V usage is TRBV7-7 and J usage is TRBJ2-1; D not resolved. The CDR3 has 14 residues. The germline V gene encodes CDR1 SSHAT and CDR2 FNYEAQ (reference sequence).

This chain joins TRBV25-1 and TRBJ1-5; tentative D call: TRBD1 (6 bases). Trimming shortened V by 2 bases and J by 3 bases, and 11 bases separated the two germline ends. The CDR3 has 15 residues. In germline, CDR1 is MGHDK, CDR2 SYGVNS. The CDR3 coding sequence is TGTGCCAGCAGTGAAGGGGGCAGGGACAATCAGCCCCAGCATTTT. Protein sequence: CASSEGGRDNQPQHF.

The chain has TRBV6-1 and TRBJ2-2, with a possible D match to TRBD2 (6 bases). From germline, CDR1 is MNHNS and CDR2 SASEGT. The CDR3 sequence is 14 residues long. V was cut by 6 bases and J by 3 bases, with 11 bases left in between. In DNA, the CDR3 is TGTGCCAGCAGGTTAGGGACTCACACCGGGGAGCTGTTTTTT. Protein product: CASRLGTHTGELFF.

This clone has just one count. The rearrangement joins TRBV7-9 to TRBJ1-1; the D gene is possibly TRBD1 (6 bases). The CDR3 contains 14 residues. V lost 6 bases, J lost 1 base, and 12 bases lay in between. Germline-derived CDR1 and CDR2 are SEHNR and FQNEAQ (reference sequence). This chain's CDR3 is CASRTGTKNTEAFF. The CDR3, as DNA: TGTGCCAGCAGGACCGGGACAAAGAACACTGAAGCTTTCTTT. The full variable domain, rest sourced from reference TRBV7-9 and TRBJ1-1, is DTGVSQNPRHKITKRGQNVTFRCDPISEHNRLYWYRQTLGQGPEFLTYFQNEAQLEKSRLLSDRFSAERPKGSFSTLEIQRTEQGDSAMYLCASRTGTKNTEAFFGQGTRLTVV.

V gene TRBV6-5 combines with J gene TRBJ1-2; 9 bases line up with TRBD1. The germline V gene encodes CDR1 MNHEY and CDR2 SVGAGI. V shed 5 bases and J 6 bases; nucleotides not matched to a gene: 4. CDR3 size: 13 residues. CDR3 nucleotides: TGTGCCAGCAGTCGCGGGACAGGGAATGGCTACACCTTC. Translating gives CASSRGTGNGYTF.

This sequence joins TRBV7-8 and TRBJ2-1, with TRBD1 matching over 8 bases. CDR1 and CDR2 (germline): SGHVS, FQNEAQ. Unmatched junction bases numbered 4, after V lost 4 bases and J lost 5 bases. This CDR3 comprises 14 residues. CDR3 coding DNA: TGTGCCAGCAGCTCCGGACAGGGCCACAATGAGCAGTTCTTC. Protein product: CASSSGQGHNEQFF.

The V gene is TRBV11-2, the J gene TRBJ2-7; the D is unclear. The germline V and J ends were trimmed by 1 base and 3 bases, with 7 bases remaining between them. The CDR3 runs 13 residues. The germline CDR1 and CDR2 sequences are SGHAT and FQNNGV. The CDR3 reads CASSLGLGYEQYV. In nucleotides, the CDR3 is TGTGCCAGCAGCTTAGGGCTGGGCTACGAGCAGTACGTC.

This clone appeared a few times. V gene TRBV10-3 combines with J gene TRBJ1-2, with D unclear. From germline, CDR1 is ENHRY and CDR2 SYGVKD. Trimming pared 10 bases from V and 7 bases from J, leaving 25 bases between. The CDR3 totals 15 residues. The CDR3: CATFFKMGRESGYTF. CDR3 in DNA: TGTGCCACTTTTTTCAAAATGGGGAGGGAGTCTGGCTACACCTTC.

The chain employs TRBV7-2 and TRBJ2-3; TRBD2 might be the D (5 bases). Trimming took 4 bases from V and 1 from J, leaving 12 bases between them. This CDR3 spans 15 amino acids. Germline V gene lookup returns CDR1 SGHTA and CDR2 FQGNSA. The CDR3 DNA sequence: TGTGCCAGCAGCTCGCCGACTATACGCACAGATACGCAGTATTTT. Residues: CASSSPTIRTDTQYF.

This CDR3 reads CASSGGTGHHEQYV. In nucleotides, the CDR3 is TGTGCCAGCAGCGGCGGGACAGGGCACCACGAGCAGTACGTC. The chain links TRBV7-9 to TRBJ2-7; 9 bases match TRBD1. V was pared by 5 bases and J by 5 bases, with 7 bases of the junction left unmatched. This CDR3 spans 14 amino acids. Germline CDR1 and CDR2: SEHNR and FQNEAQ (reference sequence).